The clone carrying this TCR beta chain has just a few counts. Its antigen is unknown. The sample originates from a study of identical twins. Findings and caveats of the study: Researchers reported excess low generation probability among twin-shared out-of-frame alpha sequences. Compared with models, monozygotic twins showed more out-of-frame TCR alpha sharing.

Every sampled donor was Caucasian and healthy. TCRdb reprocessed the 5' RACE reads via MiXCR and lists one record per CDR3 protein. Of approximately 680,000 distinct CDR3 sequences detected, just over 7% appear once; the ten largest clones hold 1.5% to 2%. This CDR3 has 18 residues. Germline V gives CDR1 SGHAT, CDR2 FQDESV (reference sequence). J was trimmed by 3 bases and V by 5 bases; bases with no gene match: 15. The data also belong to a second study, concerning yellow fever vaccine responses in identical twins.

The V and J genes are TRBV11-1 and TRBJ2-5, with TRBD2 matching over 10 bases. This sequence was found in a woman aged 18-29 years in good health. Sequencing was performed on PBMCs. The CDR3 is CASSPVALAGAGKETQYF. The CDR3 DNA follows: TGTGCCAGCAGCCCGGTGGCGCTAGCGGGGGCCGGGAAAGAGACCCAGTACTTC. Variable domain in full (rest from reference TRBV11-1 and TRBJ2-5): EAEVAQSPRYKITEKSQAVAFWCDPISGHATLYWYRQILGQGPELLVQFQDESVVDDSQLPKDRFSAERLKGVDSTLKIQPAELGDSAMYLCASSPVALAGAGKETQYFGPGTRLLVL.